This entry lists 20 T cell receptor beta chains sequenced from one sample in a study of post-analysis software for immune sequencing data. The antigens of these receptors remain unknown. Study observations and caveats: Patients showed TRBV5-6, TRBV5-1 and TRBV20-1 among five TRBV segments more frequent than in controls.

Incorporated into the TCR beta cDNA libraries were unique molecular identifiers, which served to reduce PCR and sequencing biases. TCRdb itself ran the PCR reads through MiXCR, one entry per CDR3 protein. The table shows 750,000 to 950,000 distinct CDR3 sequences, with about 53% occurring only once. The sequencing sample was made of blood. These receptors all stem from a girl aged 10 to 17 with multiple sclerosis.

This clonotype was detected only a few times. The rearrangement joins TRBV10-3 to TRBJ2-5; tentatively, D is TRBD1 (5 bases). Trimming shortened V by 2 bases and J by 0 bases, and 7 bases separated the two germline ends. The germline CDR1 and CDR2 sequences are ENHRY and SYGVKD. The CDR3 is 14 residues long. The CDR3: CAISERQHQETQYF. As DNA, the CDR3 is TGTGCCATCAGTGAGAGACAGCACCAAGAGACCCAGTACTTC.

The CDR3 bases are TGTGCCAGCAGTCCGGACAGGGGGACGGGCATTCAGTACTTC. It specifies CASSPDRGTGIQYF. The chain links TRBV28 to TRBJ2-4; TRBD1 matches at 10 bases. J lost 9 bases, V lost 5 bases, and 7 bases had no gene match. The CDR3 spans 14 residues. CDR1 is MDHEN, CDR2 SYDVKM, per germline.

This clonotype showed up just a few times. The rearrangement links TRBV4-1 to TRBJ2-5, with TRBD2 matching over 7 bases. Germline trimming cut 2 bases from V and 3 bases from J; bases unmatched to any gene: 6. The CDR3 length is 15 residues. In germline, CDR1 is MGHRA, CDR2 YSYEKL. CDR3 sequence: CASSQPGTTKETQYF. The CDR3 DNA sequence: TGCGCCAGCAGCCAACCCGGGACTACAAAAGAGACCCAGTACTTC.

The V and J genes are TRBV20-1 and TRBJ1-6, with D possibly matching TRBD1 (6 bases). The CDR3 length is 15 residues. The germline V gene has CDR1 DFQATT and CDR2 SNEGSKA (reference sequence). V was clipped by 1 base and J by 7 bases, with 14 bases between them. The CDR3 sequence: CSARVLTGSNSPLHF. CDR3 in DNA: TGCAGTGCTAGAGTCCTGACAGGTTCCAATTCACCCCTCCACTTT.

This sequence joins TRBV3-1 and TRBJ1-4; no clear D. The germline CDR1 and CDR2 sequences are LGHDT and YNNKEL (reference sequence). V dropped 2 bases and J dropped 5 bases, with 12 bases sitting between them. The CDR3 extends over 15 amino acids. Here the CDR3 reads CASSQRGNENEKLFF. The CDR3 coding sequence is TGTGCCAGCAGCCAACGAGGGAACGAAAATGAAAAACTGTTTTTT.

This sequence joins TRBV9 and TRBJ2-1; D might be TRBD1 or TRBD2, each matching 5 bases. CDR1 is SGDLS and CDR2 is YYNGEE in the germline V gene. Deletions cut 4 bases from V and 2 bases from J, with 22 bases between. CDR3 length equals 18 residues. The DNA for the CDR3 is TGTGCCAGCAGCCCCAGAGGGATGGGGGTCGGTCCCTACAATGAGCAGTTCTTC. This encodes CASSPRGMGVGPYNEQFF.

The rearrangement links TRBV13 to TRBJ2-4; D is possibly TRBD2 (6 bases). V lost 5 bases and J lost 13, with 21 bases in between. There are 14 residues in the CDR3. Germline lookup yields CDR1 PRHDT and CDR2 FYEKMQ (reference sequence). The CDR3 reads CASSPPGLPVQQYF. In DNA, the CDR3 is TGTGCCAGCAGCCCCCCGGGACTCCCCGTACAGCAGTACTTC. The variable domain in full, completed from reference TRBV13 and TRBJ2-4, reads AAGVIQSPRHLIKEKRETATLKCYPIPRHDTVYWYQQGPGQDPQFLISFYEKMQSDKGSIPDRFSAQQFSDYHSELNMSSLELGDSALYFCASSPPGLPVQQYFGAGTRLSVL.

The chain recombines TRBV10-2 with TRBJ2-1; 9 nucleotides align to TRBD2. J gave up 9 bases and V 6 bases, and 12 bases lay outside the gene matches. Germline V lookup: CDR1 WSHSY, CDR2 SAAADI. The CDR3 length is 15 residues. CDR3 sequence reads: CASSPGGTSKGEQFF. CDR3 nucleotides: TGCGCCAGCAGCCCCGGTGGGACTAGCAAGGGTGAGCAGTTCTTC.

This chain connects TRBV10-3 to TRBJ2-3, with TRBD2 matching over 7 bases. CDR3 size: 17 residues. Germline V gene sequence: CDR1 ENHRY, CDR2 SYGVKD. Germline trimming cut 11 bases from V and 1 base from J; bases unmatched to any gene: 18. CDR3 sequence (DNA): TGTGCCGCCCGACCTGGATTAGCGGGTAGCCGCACAGATACGCAGTATTTT. As protein: CAARPGLAGSRTDTQYF.

This clonotype has just a few counts. This chain joins TRBV10-2 and TRBJ2-5; no firm D call. V was clipped by 5 bases and J by 4 bases, with 11 bases between them. The CDR3 totals 13 residues. Germline lookup yields CDR1 WSHSY and CDR2 SAAADI. The CDR3 nucleotides read TGCGCCAGCAGTTCTGCATTATTAGAGACCCAGTACTTC. It codes for CASSSALLETQYF.

The chain combines TRBV10-3 with TRBJ2-5; D is perhaps TRBD2 (5 bases). Between the trimmed V and J ends, which lost 4 bases and 1 base, there was a span of 13 bases. Germline V gives CDR1 ENHRY, CDR2 SYGVKD. The CDR3 totals 15 residues. This CDR3 is CAISGPAGTQETQYF. As DNA, the CDR3 is TGTGCCATCAGTGGGCCCGCGGGCACCCAAGAGACCCAGTACTTC.

The V gene is TRBV20-1, the J gene TRBJ2-3; 10 bases agree with TRBD2. The germline CDR1 and CDR2 sequences are DFQATT and SNEGSKA (reference sequence). CDR3 size: 16 residues. V lost 0 bases, J lost 3 bases, and 6 bases stayed unmatched. CDR3 nucleotides: TGCAGTGCTAGAGAGTACCTAGCGGGAGAGACAGATACGCAGTATTTT. Its protein is CSAREYLAGETDTQYF.

This clonotype has a single count. The J gene is TRBJ2-3, the V gene TRBV2; D is unresolved. This CDR3 is 16 amino acids long. The V end was cut by 1 base, the J end by 0 bases, with 11 bases between. Per germline, CDR1 SNHLY and CDR2 FYNNEI. CDR3 in DNA: TGTGCCAGCAGTGAAGTTGAGGAGACTAGCACAGATACGCAGTATTTT. This translates into CASSEVEETSTDTQYF. The full variable domain, with the rest looked up from reference TRBV2 and TRBJ2-3, is EPEVTQTPSHQVTQMGQEVILRCVPISNHLYFYWYRQILGQKVEFLVSFYNNEISEKSEIFDDQFSVERPDGSNFTLKIRSTKLEDSAMYFCASSEVEETSTDTQYFGPGTRLTVL.

The chain links TRBV20-1 to TRBJ2-5; 10 bases are shared with TRBD1. CDR1 is DFQATT and CDR2 is SNEGSKA in the germline V gene (reference sequence). The CDR3 is 15 amino acids. The J segment lost 11 bases and the V segment lost 1 base, leaving 13 bases of the junction unmatched. The CDR3 bases are TGCAGTGCTAGAGTAGGGACAGGGGACTACAATGAGCAGTACTTC. Translated, it gives CSARVGTGDYNEQYF.

This chain uses TRBV29-1 with TRBJ2-5, with D hard to call. Germline V lookup: CDR1 SQVTM, CDR2 ANQGSEA. The CDR3 totals 13 residues. The V gene lost 7 bases and the J gene lost 1 base, with 13 bases spanning the gap. DNA of the CDR3: TGCAGCGCCCGGTGGGTGGTCCAAGAGACCCAGTACTTC. As protein: CSARWVVQETQYF.

This clonotype has just a few counts. The chain combines TRBV3-1 with TRBJ2-7, with 9 bases lining up with TRBD1. CDR1 and CDR2 (germline): LGHDT, YNNKEL (reference sequence). The CDR3 has 16 residues. Losses at the gene ends were 3 bases for V and 3 bases for J; bases not matched to a gene: 9. The CDR3 sequence: CASSHRTGVMGYEQYF. The DNA for the CDR3 is TGTGCCAGCAGCCACCGGACAGGGGTAATGGGCTACGAGCAGTACTTC.

The J gene is TRBJ2-1, the V gene TRBV7-9; D is uncertain. V was trimmed by 5 bases and J by 1 base, leaving 12 bases between them. The length of the CDR3 is 15 residues. The germline V gene has CDR1 SEHNR and CDR2 FQNEAQ (reference sequence). The CDR3 protein is CASSPLQGSYNEQFF. CDR3 DNA sequence: TGTGCCAGCAGCCCTCTCCAAGGGTCCTACAATGAGCAGTTCTTC.

This clonotype was seen only a few times. CDR3 loop: CSVEETWGSDTQYF. For the CDR3, the DNA is TGCAGCGTTGAAGAAACATGGGGGTCAGATACGCAGTATTTT. V and J are TRBV29-1 and TRBJ2-3; D may match TRBD1 or TRBD2 (5 bases each). Trimming left V 0 bases short and J 4 bases short, with 11 bases between. Germline assignment: CDR1 SQVTM and CDR2 ANQGSEA. CDR3 length equals 14 residues.

The gene calls are TRBV5-1 and TRBJ2-5, with a possible D match to TRBD1 (6 bases). Gene TRBJ2-7 matches the end of the DNA better, so the J call may be wrong. The CDR3 spans 13 residues. The germline CDR1 and CDR2 sequences are SGHRS and YFSETQ. The CDR3 bases are TGCGCCAGCCGCGACAGGCAGTCCTACGAGCAGTACTTC. Encoded protein: CASRDRQSYEQYF.

V is TRBV12-3 or TRBV12-4 and J is TRBJ2-1, with TRBD2 matching 10 bases. The trim removed 5 bases at V and 4 bases at J, leaving 8 bases unmatched. The CDR3 extends over 16 amino acids. CDR3 sequence reads: CASSPKTSGPYNEQFF. CDR3 bases: TGTGCCAGCAGTCCCAAGACTAGCGGGCCTTACAATGAGCAGTTCTTC.